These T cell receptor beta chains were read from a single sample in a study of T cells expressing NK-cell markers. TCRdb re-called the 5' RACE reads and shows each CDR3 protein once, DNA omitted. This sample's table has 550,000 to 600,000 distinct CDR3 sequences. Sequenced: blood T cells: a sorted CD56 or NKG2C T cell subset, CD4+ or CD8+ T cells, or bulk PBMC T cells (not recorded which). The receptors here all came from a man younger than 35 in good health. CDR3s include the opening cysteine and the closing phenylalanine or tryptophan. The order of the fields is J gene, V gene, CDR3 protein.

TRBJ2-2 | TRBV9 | CASSVLPSGDTGELFF
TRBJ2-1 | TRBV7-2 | CASSLTSGRYEQFF
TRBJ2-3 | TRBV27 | CASSFPGGTPTDTQYF
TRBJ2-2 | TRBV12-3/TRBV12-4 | CASSLRSWELFF
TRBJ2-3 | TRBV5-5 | CASSLFPGGVADTQYF
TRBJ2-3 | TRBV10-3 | CALSRGAGTDTQYF
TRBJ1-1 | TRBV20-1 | CSARDIGGDTEAFF
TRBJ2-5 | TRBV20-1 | CSARDYKRVATETQYF
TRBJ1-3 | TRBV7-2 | CASSSTGGSGNTIYF
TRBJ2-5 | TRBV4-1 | CASSLGLGANTETQYF
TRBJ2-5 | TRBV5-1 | CASSLGGSGRAKETQYF
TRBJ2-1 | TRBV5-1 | CASSEGTARYQFF
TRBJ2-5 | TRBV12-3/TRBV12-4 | CASRGTGGQETQYF
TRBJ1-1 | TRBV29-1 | CSVNRVASPGAFF
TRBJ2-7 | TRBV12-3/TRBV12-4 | CASSRQTGDAYEQYF
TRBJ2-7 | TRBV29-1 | CSVRGQGPYEQYF
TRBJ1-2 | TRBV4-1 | CASSHAGWTGGNYGYTF
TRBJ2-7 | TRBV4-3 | CASSQGSGLAGNEQYF
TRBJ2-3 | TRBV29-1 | CSTRLAGGGDTQYF
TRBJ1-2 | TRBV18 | CASSPPRLGYGYTF
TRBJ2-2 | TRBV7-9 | CASTQRGLSNTGELFF
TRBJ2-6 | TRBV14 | CASSQDLSGMGSGANVLTF
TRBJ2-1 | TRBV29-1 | CSATGDNEQFF
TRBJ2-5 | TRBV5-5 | CASSFGGVETQYF
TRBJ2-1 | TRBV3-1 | CASSQESRSWFF
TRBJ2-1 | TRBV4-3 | CASSQGTGRGNEQFF
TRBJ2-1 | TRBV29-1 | CSVDWTRFGEQFF
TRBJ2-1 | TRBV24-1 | CATSDLTSGVPFF
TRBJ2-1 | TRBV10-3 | CAITPLAGGPHEQFF
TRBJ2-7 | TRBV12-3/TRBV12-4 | CASSFRGTSGVSSYEQYF
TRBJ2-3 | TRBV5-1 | CASLLLAPSTDTQYF
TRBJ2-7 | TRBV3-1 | CASSQDLLYEQYF
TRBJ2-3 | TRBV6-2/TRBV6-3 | CASSYGRLSSTDTQYF
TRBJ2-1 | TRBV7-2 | CASSLAIGQYGEQFF
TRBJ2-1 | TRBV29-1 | CSVVARSWNEQFF
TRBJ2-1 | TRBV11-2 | CASSPLRLNEQFF
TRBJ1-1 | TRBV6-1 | CASSIGTASEAFF
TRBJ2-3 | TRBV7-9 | CASVRRASSDTQYF
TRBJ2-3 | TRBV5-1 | CASSLAQGGHTQYF
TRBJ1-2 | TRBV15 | CATSRDSVRGAHGYTF
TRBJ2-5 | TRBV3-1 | CASSRGLWETQYF
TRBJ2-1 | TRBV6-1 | CASSGSGHYNEQFF